This T cell receptor beta chain was retrieved from a study of spatial heterogeneity in lung cancer. Study in general: Each time, sequencing found more beta-chain sequences than alpha-chain sequences.

Via MiXCR, TCRdb re-called the 5' RACE reads, giving one row per CDR3 protein. The sample lists some 21,000 distinct CDR3 sequences, around 4.6% occurring once. The CDR3 contains 15 residues. Germline V gene data show CDR1 as SNHLY and CDR2 as FYNNEI. The ends lost 5 bases at V and 0 bases at J; junction bases unmatched: 3. The table lists this clonotype with many counts. Sample time point: sample taken at primary tumor resection. The TCR was taken from a male donor with early-stage non-small cell lung cancer. The V gene is TRBV2, the J gene TRBJ2-2; 7 bases are shared with TRBD1. This material consisted of PBMCs, taken at surgery. In DNA form, the CDR3 reads TGTGCCAGCAGTCGACAGGGTTCGAACACCGGGGAGCTGTTTTTT. It encodes CASSRQGSNTGELFF.